The clone carrying this T cell receptor beta chain was observed at least ten times. CDR3 regions of TCR beta were amplified from RNA transcripts. Second-round multiplex PCR came after a first-round RT-PCR that employed HTBI primers. TCRdb analysed the multiplex PCR reads with MiXCR anew, one entry per CDR3 protein. The sample gives about 620,000 distinct CDR3 sequences, 22% of which show up once; more than 5.5% is in the top ten. The sample comes from a study of Graves' ophthalmopathy and Graves' hyperthyroidism. V was cut by 5 bases and J by 7 bases, with 17 bases left in between. The CDR3 covers 15 residues. Looked up from germline, CDR1 is LNHNV and CDR2 is YYDKDF (reference sequence).

Material: peripheral blood. The clonotype was recovered from a woman aged 18-30 years with stable Graves' hyperthyroidism. Some clones in this sample may be carry-over from other donors' samples. V and J are TRBV15 and TRBJ2-2, with D possibly matching TRBD1 (6 bases). This CDR3 reads CATSRSQQGIGELFF. Written as DNA, the CDR3 is TGTGCCACCAGCCGATCCCAACAGGGAATCGGGGAGCTGTTTTTT.